This TCR beta chain is from a study of response to subunit inactivated influenza vaccine. Per germline, CDR1 DFQATT and CDR2 SNEGSKA (reference sequence). The CDR3 sequence is 12 residues long. The V gene lost 4 bases and the J gene lost 0 bases, with 7 bases spanning the gap. TCRdb ran MiXCR on the RT-PCR reads and lists one entry per CDR3 protein. The table has about 540,000 distinct CDR3 sequences, approximately 22% seen once. This clonotype was observed a few times. These data are also associated with another study on T cells expressing NK-cell markers. As reported in that work: Libraries used 5'RACE template switching adding universal primer site and UMIs. Whether expanded NKG2C+ T cell clones were HCMV specific stayed uncertain.

The source is a man in his fifties who received an inactivated influenza vaccine. The rearrangement uses TRBV20-1 and TRBJ2-7; D possibly corresponds to TRBD1 (6 bases). The specimen comprised CD4+ T cells sorted from PBMCs, sampled roughly 12 days after vaccination. CDR3 sequence: CSATDSSYEQYF. The CDR3 region has the DNA TGCAGTGCTACGGACAGCTCCTACGAGCAGTACTTC.